This T cell receptor beta chain was captured by sequencing in a study of T cell responses to AZD1222 COVID-19 vaccine. Findings of the study overall: Donors in the cohort were predominantly white British and more often female, and clonal diversity was possibly underestimated.

CDR1 LNHDA and CDR2 SQIVND come from the germline V gene (reference sequence). Trimming took 3 bases from V and 8 from J, leaving 10 bases between them. This CDR3 comprises 12 residues. A word on this clone: Its antigen is unknown.

Libraries were prepared by immunoSEQ multiplex PCR; TCRdb keeps only in-frame clonotypes and omits some of them. The sample shows about 180,000 clones, around 90% of them seen only once. The TCR comes from an adult in good health. The V call is TRBV19, the J call TRBJ1-1; no reliable D call. Source: peripheral blood, taken on day 0 of AZD1222 vaccination. CDR3 coding DNA: TGTGCCAGTAGTATTGGTGTGAGAGAAGCTTTCTTT. Amino acids: CASSIGVREAFF. Full variable domain (missing parts from reference TRBV19 and TRBJ1-1): DGGITQSPKYLFRKEGQNVTLSCEQNLNHDAMYWYRQDPGQGLRLIYYSQIVNDFQKGDIAEGYSVSREKKESFPLTVTSAQKNPTAFYLCASSIGVREAFFGQGTRLTVV.